The 3 T cell receptor beta chains below come from one sample, sequenced in a study of T cells after yellow fever vaccination. TCRdb reanalysed the 5' RACE reads using MiXCR and keeps one entry per CDR3 protein. The repertoire includes a few hundred thousand distinct CDR3 sequences, about 15% of them detected once, and roughly 17% sits in the top ten. This specimen consisted of PBMCs, obtained around 5 days after the first yellow fever vaccination. The source of these receptors is a man aged 18 to 29 who received the YFV17D yellow fever vaccine.

This clonotype was detected only a few times. The rearrangement uses TRBV3-1 and TRBJ2-3; tentatively, D is TRBD1 or TRBD2 (5 bases each). CDR1 and CDR2 (germline): LGHDT, YNNKEL (reference sequence). Trimming removed 4 bases from V and 3 bases from J, with 14 bases in between. The CDR3 has 15 residues. The CDR3 here is CASSLWDPATDTQYF. The CDR3 nucleotides are TGTGCCAGCAGCCTCTGGGACCCCGCAACAGATACGCAGTATTTT.

This clonotype was found a few times. The chain joins TRBV4-1 to TRBJ1-1, with a weak D call TRBD1 (6 bases). Per the germline V gene, CDR1 is MGHRA and CDR2 is YSYEKL. V gave up 1 base and J gave up 8 bases, with 8 bases separating them. The CDR3 runs to 12 residues. CDR3 protein: CASSQAGQEAFF. The CDR3, as DNA: TGCGCCAGCAGCCAAGCGGGACAAGAAGCTTTCTTT.

The chain joins TRBV5-5 to TRBJ2-3; D gene ambiguous. CDR3 length equals 15 residues. V was clipped by 5 bases and J by 1 base, with 14 bases between them. Germline lookup yields CDR1 SGHKS and CDR2 YYEKEE (reference sequence). As DNA, the CDR3 is TGTGCCAGCAGGGCAAGATACACCCGCACAGATACGCAGTATTTT. This gives the protein CASRARYTRTDTQYF.